The clone carrying this T cell receptor (beta chain) was detected only a few times. Its antigen is not identified. Primers for the PCR totalled 60 Vbeta and 13 Jbeta. TCRdb keeps only in-frame clones here, not all; method: immunoSEQ multiplex PCR. The table records around 150,000 clones, 65% to 80% of them present only once. The data were obtained in a study of cytomegalovirus exposure and HLA in healthy donors. Notes on the study in general: Through in vitro validation, a few CMV-associated chains were shown to be specific for CMV antigens. Usually a TCR sequence was rare, but some public TCRs were found in many donors. Across HLA loci, a later analysis found differing TCR association rates, with DRB1 most and HLA-C fewest.

Recording of this donor's CMV serostatus was not done. Sequenced sample: PBMCs. This clonotype was obtained from a human donor in good health.

CDR3 in DNA: TGTGCCAGCAGTGGGGGGAAGACAGACTCGAACACTGAAGCTTTCTTT. Amino acids: CASSGGKTDSNTEAFF. The chain recombines TRBV28 with TRBJ1-1, with D possibly being TRBD1 (5 bases). V lost 5 bases and J lost 1, with 17 bases in between. The CDR3 consists of 16 residues. Germline values: CDR1 MDHEN, CDR2 SYDVKM.